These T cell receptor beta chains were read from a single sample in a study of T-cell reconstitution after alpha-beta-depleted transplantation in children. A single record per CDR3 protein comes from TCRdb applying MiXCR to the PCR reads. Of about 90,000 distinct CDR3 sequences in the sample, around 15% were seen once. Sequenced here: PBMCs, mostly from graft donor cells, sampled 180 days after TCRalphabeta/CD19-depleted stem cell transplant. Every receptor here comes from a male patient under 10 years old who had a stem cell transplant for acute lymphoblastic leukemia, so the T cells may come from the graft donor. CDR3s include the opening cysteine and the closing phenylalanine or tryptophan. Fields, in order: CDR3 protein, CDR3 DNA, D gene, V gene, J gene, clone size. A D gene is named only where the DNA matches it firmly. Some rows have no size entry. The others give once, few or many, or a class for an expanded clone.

cdr3_aa: CSARAGSGSNSPLHF; cdr3_nt: TGCAGTGCTAGAGCCGGGTCGGGGTCTAATTCACCCCTCCACTTT; d_call: .; v_call: TRBV20-1; j_call: TRBJ1-6; clone_size: .
cdr3_aa: CAWSVYRISPLHF; cdr3_nt: TGTGCCTGGAGTGTATATCGGATTTCACCCCTCCACTTT; d_call: .; v_call: TRBV30; j_call: TRBJ1-6; clone_size: few
cdr3_aa: CASSPAGGVFAFF; cdr3_nt: TGCGCCAGCAGTCCAGCGGGAGGGGTTTTCGCTTTCTTT; d_call: .; v_call: TRBV4-3; j_call: TRBJ1-1; clone_size: many
cdr3_aa: CASSQDSGNQPQHF; cdr3_nt: TGCGCCAGCAGCCAAGATAGCGGGAATCAGCCCCAGCATTTT; d_call: .; v_call: TRBV4-3; j_call: TRBJ1-5; clone_size: few
cdr3_aa: CASSLRQRGLDEQFF; cdr3_nt: TGTGCCAGCAGCTTACGCCAGCGGGGATTGGATGAGCAGTTCTTC; d_call: TRBD2; v_call: TRBV7-2; j_call: TRBJ2-1; clone_size: many
cdr3_aa: CASSLTGDGNQPQHF; cdr3_nt: TGTGCCAGCAGTTTGACGGGGGATGGCAATCAGCCCCAGCATTTT; d_call: .; v_call: TRBV9; j_call: TRBJ1-5; clone_size: many
cdr3_aa: CSVEDRSSEEETQYF; cdr3_nt: TGCAGCGTTGAAGATCGGAGTAGCGAGGAAGAGACCCAGTACTTC; d_call: .; v_call: TRBV29-1; j_call: TRBJ2-5; clone_size: .
cdr3_aa: CAWSADISEAFF; cdr3_nt: TGTGCCTGGAGTGCCGACATTTCTGAAGCTTTCTTT; d_call: .; v_call: TRBV30; j_call: TRBJ1-1; clone_size: .
cdr3_aa: CAISAQGEGYGYTF; cdr3_nt: TGTGCCATCAGTGCACAGGGGGAGGGCTATGGCTACACCTTC; d_call: TRBD1; v_call: TRBV10-3; j_call: TRBJ1-2; clone_size: few
cdr3_aa: CASSSQYEQYF; cdr3_nt: TGTGCCAGCAGTTCTCAGTACGAGCAGTACTTC; d_call: .; v_call: TRBV12-3/TRBV12-4; j_call: TRBJ2-7; clone_size: few
cdr3_aa: CASSLNPNEQFF; cdr3_nt: TGCGCCAGCAGTCTGAACCCCAATGAGCAGTTCTTC; d_call: .; v_call: TRBV5-1; j_call: TRBJ2-1; clone_size: few
cdr3_aa: CSVESARQETQYF; cdr3_nt: TGCAGCGTTGAATCAGCCAGACAAGAGACCCAGTACTTC; d_call: .; v_call: TRBV29-1; j_call: TRBJ2-5; clone_size: .
cdr3_aa: CASSPRGRGSYNEQFF; cdr3_nt: TGTGCCAGTAGTCCCAGGGGGCGAGGCTCCTACAATGAGCAGTTCTTC; d_call: TRBD1; v_call: TRBV6-1; j_call: TRBJ2-1; clone_size: .
cdr3_aa: CSPSGGPGETQYF; cdr3_nt: TGCAGCCCATCAGGGGGGCCGGGGGAGACCCAGTACTTC; d_call: .; v_call: TRBV29-1; j_call: TRBJ2-5; clone_size: .
cdr3_aa: CASSVGGETQYF; cdr3_nt: TGTGCCAGCAGCGTAGGGGGGGAGACCCAGTACTTC; d_call: .; v_call: TRBV9; j_call: TRBJ2-5; clone_size: .
cdr3_aa: CASSAGSTEAFF; cdr3_nt: TGTGCCAGCAGTGCAGGGAGCACTGAAGCTTTCTTT; d_call: .; v_call: TRBV2; j_call: TRBJ1-1; clone_size: .
cdr3_aa: CASSLEHFDTEAFF; cdr3_nt: TGTGCCAGCAGCTTGGAACACTTTGACACTGAAGCTTTCTTT; d_call: .; v_call: TRBV5-6; j_call: TRBJ1-1; clone_size: few
cdr3_aa: CASSGGQGYNEQFF; cdr3_nt: TGTGCCAGCAGTGGGGGACAGGGGTACAATGAGCAGTTCTTC; d_call: TRBD1; v_call: TRBV6-1; j_call: TRBJ2-1; clone_size: .
cdr3_aa: CASSPDPYGYTF; cdr3_nt: TGTGCCAGCAGTCCGGACCCCTATGGCTACACCTTC; d_call: .; v_call: TRBV27; j_call: TRBJ1-2; clone_size: .
cdr3_aa: CASSPESFQETQYF; cdr3_nt: TGTGCCAGCTCCCCTGAGAGTTTCCAAGAGACCCAGTACTTC; d_call: .; v_call: TRBV18; j_call: TRBJ2-5; clone_size: .
cdr3_aa: CASSQEDTQYF; cdr3_nt: TGCGCCAGCAGCCAGGAAGATACGCAGTATTTT; d_call: .; v_call: TRBV4-1; j_call: TRBJ2-3; clone_size: many
cdr3_aa: CASSTVGAADTQYF; cdr3_nt: TGTGCCAGCAGCACCGTTGGGGCAGCAGATACGCAGTATTTT; d_call: .; v_call: TRBV7-9; j_call: TRBJ2-3; clone_size: medium-sized
cdr3_aa: CSAVGEKLFF; cdr3_nt: TGCAGCGCCGTAGGGGAAAAACTGTTTTTT; d_call: .; v_call: TRBV29-1; j_call: TRBJ1-4; clone_size: few
cdr3_aa: CATSRRRESSYEQYF; cdr3_nt: TGTGCCACCAGCAGAAGAAGGGAGAGCTCCTACGAGCAGTACTTC; d_call: .; v_call: TRBV15; j_call: TRBJ2-7; clone_size: once
cdr3_aa: CAISDPPTGAVSPLHF; cdr3_nt: TGTGCCATCAGTGATCCTCCGACAGGGGCGGTTTCACCCCTCCACTTT; d_call: TRBD1; v_call: TRBV10-3; j_call: TRBJ1-6; clone_size: .
cdr3_aa: CACGDLVTQYF; cdr3_nt: TGTGCCTGCGGGGACCTCGTTACGCAGTATTTT; d_call: .; v_call: TRBV6-6; j_call: TRBJ2-3; clone_size: .
cdr3_aa: CASSLRPPGQGYNEQFF; cdr3_nt: TGCGCCAGCAGCCTCCGACCTCCGGGACAGGGCTACAATGAGCAGTTCTTC; d_call: TRBD1; v_call: TRBV4-3; j_call: TRBJ2-1; clone_size: many
cdr3_aa: CASRSQGDTEAFF; cdr3_nt: TGCGCCAGCAGGTCACAGGGGGACACTGAAGCTTTCTTT; d_call: TRBD1; v_call: TRBV5-1; j_call: TRBJ1-1; clone_size: many